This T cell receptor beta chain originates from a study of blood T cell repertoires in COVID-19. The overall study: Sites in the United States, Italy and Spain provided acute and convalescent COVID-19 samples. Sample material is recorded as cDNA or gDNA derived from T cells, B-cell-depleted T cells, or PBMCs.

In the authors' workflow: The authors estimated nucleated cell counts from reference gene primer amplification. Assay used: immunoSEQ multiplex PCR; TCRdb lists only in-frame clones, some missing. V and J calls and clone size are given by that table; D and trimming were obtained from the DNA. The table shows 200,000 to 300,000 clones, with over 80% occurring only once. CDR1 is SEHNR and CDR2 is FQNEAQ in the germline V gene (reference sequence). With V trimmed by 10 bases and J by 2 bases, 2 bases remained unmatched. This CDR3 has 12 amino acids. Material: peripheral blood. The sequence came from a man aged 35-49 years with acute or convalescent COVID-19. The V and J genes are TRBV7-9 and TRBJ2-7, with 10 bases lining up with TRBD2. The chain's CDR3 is CATAGGPYEQYF. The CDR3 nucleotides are TGTGCCACAGCGGGAGGGCCCTACGAGCAGTACTTC. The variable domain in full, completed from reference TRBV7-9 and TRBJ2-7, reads DTGVSQNPRHKITKRGQNVTFRCDPISEHNRLYWYRQTLGQGPEFLTYFQNEAQLEKSRLLSDRFSAERPKGSFSTLEIQRTEQGDSAMYLCATAGGPYEQYFGPGTRLTVT.